Each of the 7 T cell receptor beta chains below was sequenced from the same sample in a study of T cells after yellow fever vaccination. TCRdb ran MiXCR on the 5' RACE reads and lists one entry per CDR3 protein. The sample carries some 97,000 distinct CDR3 sequences, approximately 6.3% recorded once. The source material was CD8+ T cells sorted from PBMCs, sampled 10 days after the yellow fever booster vaccination. Receptors originate from a man aged 18 to 35 who received the YFV17D yellow fever vaccine.

The chain recombines TRBV19 with TRBJ2-2, with D hard to call. From germline, CDR1 is LNHDA and CDR2 SQIVND (reference sequence). This CDR3 region has 14 residues. V lost 4 bases, J lost 3 bases, and 9 bases lay in between. This chain's CDR3 is CASSTQGYTGELFF. In DNA, the CDR3 is TGTGCCAGTAGTACCCAAGGCTACACCGGGGAGCTGTTTTTT. Full variable domain (outside the CDR3, taken from reference TRBV19 and TRBJ2-2): DGGITQSPKYLFRKEGQNVTLSCEQNLNHDAMYWYRQDPGQGLRLIYYSQIVNDFQKGDIAEGYSVSREKKESFPLTVTSAQKNPTAFYLCASSTQGYTGELFFGEGSRLTVL.

The rearrangement joins TRBV28 to TRBJ2-7; D is possibly TRBD2 (6 bases). CDR1 is MDHEN, CDR2 SYDVKM, per germline. The V gene lost 5 bases and the J gene lost 4 bases, with 12 bases spanning the gap. This CDR3 is 13 amino acids long. The CDR3 DNA follows: TGTGCCAGCAGTGGGACTGGGGGGTACGAGCAGTACGTC. It specifies CASSGTGGYEQYV.

The chain carries TRBV30 and TRBJ2-7; TRBD1 agrees at 9 bases. This CDR3 has 14 residues. The V and J ends lost 2 bases and 1 base, in that order; junction bases with no gene match: 3. Germline V gene sequence: CDR1 GTSNPN, CDR2 SVGIG (reference sequence). CDR3 nucleotides: TGTGCCTGGAGTCACAGGGGGCTATCCTACGAGCAGTACTTC. Translating it yields CAWSHRGLSYEQYF.

The CDR3 reads CASSQTTGVQLNTEAFF. The CDR3, as DNA: TGTGCCAGCAGCCAAACCACAGGGGTCCAATTGAACACTGAAGCTTTCTTT. This sequence joins TRBV3-1 and TRBJ1-1; 7 nucleotides match TRBD1. V dropped 2 bases and J dropped 0; count of bases not matched to a gene: 9. From germline, CDR1 is LGHDT and CDR2 YNNKEL (reference sequence). The CDR3 is 17 amino acids.

In this sample, this clonotype turned up a few times. The chain links TRBV7-3 to TRBJ1-6; D is unclear. The CDR3 is 13 residues long. V lost 0 bases, J lost 10 bases, and 7 bases lay in between. CDR1 is SGHTA, CDR2 FQGTGA, per germline. CDR3 sequence (DNA): TGTGCCAGCAGCTTAACGGGGATATCACCCCTCCACTTT. This codes for CASSLTGISPLHF.

This clonotype was detected a few times. V usage is TRBV7-2 and J usage is TRBJ1-5; 7 bases agree with TRBD1. This CDR3 comprises 17 residues. CDR1 is SGHTA and CDR2 is FQGNSA in the germline V gene. The trim removed 1 base at V and 0 bases at J, leaving 6 bases unmatched. The CDR3 nucleotides are TGTGCCAGCAGCTTAGGTCCAGGGGGAGGTAGCAATCAGCCCCAGCATTTT. It yields the protein CASSLGPGGGSNQPQHF.

The gene calls are TRBV2 and TRBJ2-5; 10 bases map to TRBD1. V was pared by 4 bases and J by 3 bases, with 2 bases of the junction left unmatched. This CDR3 has 14 amino acids. Germline CDR1 and CDR2: SNHLY and FYNNEI. The CDR3 nucleotides are TGTGCCAGCAGTGGACAGGGGGCTGAAGAGACCCAGTACTTC. Amino acids: CASSGQGAEETQYF.